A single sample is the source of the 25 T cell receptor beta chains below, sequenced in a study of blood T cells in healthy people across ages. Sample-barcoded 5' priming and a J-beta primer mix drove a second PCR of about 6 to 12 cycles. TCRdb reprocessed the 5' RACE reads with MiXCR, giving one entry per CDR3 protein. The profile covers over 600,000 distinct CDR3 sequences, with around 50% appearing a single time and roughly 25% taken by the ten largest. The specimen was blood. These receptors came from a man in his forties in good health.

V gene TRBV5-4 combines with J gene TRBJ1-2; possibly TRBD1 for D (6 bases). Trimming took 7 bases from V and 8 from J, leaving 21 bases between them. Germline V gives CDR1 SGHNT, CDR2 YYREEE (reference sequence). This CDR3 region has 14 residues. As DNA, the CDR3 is TGTGCCAGCTTAGGTCGGGGGACAATCGGAGGCTACACCTTC. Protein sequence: CASLGRGTIGGYTF.

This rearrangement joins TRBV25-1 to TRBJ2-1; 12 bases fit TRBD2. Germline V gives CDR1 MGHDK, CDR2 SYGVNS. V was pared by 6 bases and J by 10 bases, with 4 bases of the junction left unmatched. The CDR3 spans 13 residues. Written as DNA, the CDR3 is TGTGCCAGCAGACTAGCGGGAGGTGGGGAGCAGTTCTTC. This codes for CASRLAGGGEQFF.

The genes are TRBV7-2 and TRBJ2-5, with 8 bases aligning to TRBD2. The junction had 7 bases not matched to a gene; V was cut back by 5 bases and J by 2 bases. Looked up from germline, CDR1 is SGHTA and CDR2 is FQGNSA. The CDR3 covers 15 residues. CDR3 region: CASSARGGRQETQYF. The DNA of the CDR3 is TGTGCCAGCAGCGCCCGGGGGGGGCGACAAGAGACCCAGTACTTC.

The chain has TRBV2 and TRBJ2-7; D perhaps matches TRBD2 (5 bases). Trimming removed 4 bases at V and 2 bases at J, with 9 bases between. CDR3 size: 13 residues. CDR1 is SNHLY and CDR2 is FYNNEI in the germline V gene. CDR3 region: CASSAGFTYEQYF. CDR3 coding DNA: TGTGCCAGCAGTGCGGGATTTACCTACGAGCAGTACTTC.

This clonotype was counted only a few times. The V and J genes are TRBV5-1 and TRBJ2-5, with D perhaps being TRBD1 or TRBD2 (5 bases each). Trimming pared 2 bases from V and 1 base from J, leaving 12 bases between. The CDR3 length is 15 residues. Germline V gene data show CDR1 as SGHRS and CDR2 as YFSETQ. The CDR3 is CASSFVGTLQETQYF. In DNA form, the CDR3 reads TGCGCCAGCAGCTTTGTCGGGACCCTCCAAGAGACCCAGTACTTC.

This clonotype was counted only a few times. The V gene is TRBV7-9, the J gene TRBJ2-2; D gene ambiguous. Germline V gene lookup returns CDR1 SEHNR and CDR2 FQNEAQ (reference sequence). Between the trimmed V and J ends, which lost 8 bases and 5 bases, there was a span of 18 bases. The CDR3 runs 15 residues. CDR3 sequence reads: CASGTPGPRTGELFF. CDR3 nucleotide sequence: TGTGCCAGCGGAACACCCGGGCCCAGGACCGGGGAGCTGTTTTTT. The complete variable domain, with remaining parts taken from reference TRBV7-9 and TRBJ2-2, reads DTGVSQNPRHKITKRGQNVTFRCDPISEHNRLYWYRQTLGQGPEFLTYFQNEAQLEKSRLLSDRFSAERPKGSFSTLEIQRTEQGDSAMYLCASGTPGPRTGELFFGEGSRLTVL.

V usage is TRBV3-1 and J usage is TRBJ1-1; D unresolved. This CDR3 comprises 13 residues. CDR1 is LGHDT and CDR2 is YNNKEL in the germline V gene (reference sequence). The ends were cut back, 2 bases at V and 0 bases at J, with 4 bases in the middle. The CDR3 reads CASSQTMNTEAFF. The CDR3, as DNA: TGTGCCAGCAGCCAAACAATGAACACTGAAGCTTTCTTT.

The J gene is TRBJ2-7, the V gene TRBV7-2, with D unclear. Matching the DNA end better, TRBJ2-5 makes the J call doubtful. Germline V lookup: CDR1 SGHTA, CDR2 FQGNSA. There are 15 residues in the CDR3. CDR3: CASSLGYLSEETQYF. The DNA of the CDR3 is TGTGCCAGCAGCTTAGGCTACCTGAGCGAGGAGACCCAGTACTTC.

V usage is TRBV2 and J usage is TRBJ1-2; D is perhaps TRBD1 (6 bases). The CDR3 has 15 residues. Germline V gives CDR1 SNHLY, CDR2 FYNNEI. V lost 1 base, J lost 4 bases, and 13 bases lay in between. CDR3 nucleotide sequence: TGTGCCAGCAGTGAAGGTGAAGGGGGATCCTATGGCTACACCTTC. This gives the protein CASSEGEGGSYGYTF.

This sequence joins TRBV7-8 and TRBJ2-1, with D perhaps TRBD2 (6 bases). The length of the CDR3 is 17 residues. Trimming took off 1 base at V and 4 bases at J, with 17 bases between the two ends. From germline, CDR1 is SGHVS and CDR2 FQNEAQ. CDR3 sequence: CASSLELAETNYNEQFF. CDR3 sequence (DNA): TGTGCCAGCAGCTTAGAGTTAGCGGAAACGAATTACAATGAGCAGTTCTTC. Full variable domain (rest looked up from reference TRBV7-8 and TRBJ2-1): GAGVSQSPRYKVAKRGQDVALRCDPISGHVSLFWYQQALGQGPEFLTYFQNEAQLDKSGLPSDRFFAERPEGSVSTLKIQRTQQEDSAVYLCASSLELAETNYNEQFFGPGTRLTVL.

CDR3 DNA: TGTGCCACCAAACCACCGGGACAGGAGAATGAAAAACTGTTTTTT. Translating it yields CATKPPGQENEKLFF. The chain joins TRBV15 to TRBJ1-4; the match to TRBD1 covers 8 bases. The germline gives CDR1 LNHNV, CDR2 YYDKDF (reference sequence). This CDR3 is 15 amino acids long. The J segment lost 5 bases and the V segment lost 7 bases, leaving 9 bases of the junction unmatched.

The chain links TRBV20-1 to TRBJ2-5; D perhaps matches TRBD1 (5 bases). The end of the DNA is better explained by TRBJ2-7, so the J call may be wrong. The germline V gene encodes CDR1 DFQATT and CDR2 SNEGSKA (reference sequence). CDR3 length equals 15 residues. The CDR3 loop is CSARDPGSFSFEQYF. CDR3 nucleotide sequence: TGCAGTGCTAGAGATCCAGGGTCTTTTTCTTTCGAGCAGTACTTC.

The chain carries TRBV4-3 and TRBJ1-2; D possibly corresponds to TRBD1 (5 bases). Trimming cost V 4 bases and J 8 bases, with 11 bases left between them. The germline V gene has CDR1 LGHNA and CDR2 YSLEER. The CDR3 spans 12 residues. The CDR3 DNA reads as TGCGCCAGCAGCCGGGACGTGGGGGGCTACACCTTC. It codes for CASSRDVGGYTF.

CDR3 amino acids: CASSDSTGHTDTQYF. In DNA form, the CDR3 reads TGTGCCAGCAGTGACTCGACAGGACACACAGATACGCAGTATTTT. The rearrangement links TRBV6-4 to TRBJ2-3, with a weak D call TRBD1 (6 bases). CDR1 and CDR2 from the germline V gene are MRHNA and SNTAGT. This CDR3 is built from 15 residues. The ends were cut back, 0 bases at V and 2 bases at J, with 9 bases in the middle.

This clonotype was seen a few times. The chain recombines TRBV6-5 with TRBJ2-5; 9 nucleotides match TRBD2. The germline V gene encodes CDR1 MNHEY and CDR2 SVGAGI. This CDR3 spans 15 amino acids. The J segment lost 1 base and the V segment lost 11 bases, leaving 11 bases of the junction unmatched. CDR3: CAGRPPSGAQETQYF. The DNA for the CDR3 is TGTGCCGGCCGTCCCCCTAGCGGGGCCCAAGAGACCCAGTACTTC.

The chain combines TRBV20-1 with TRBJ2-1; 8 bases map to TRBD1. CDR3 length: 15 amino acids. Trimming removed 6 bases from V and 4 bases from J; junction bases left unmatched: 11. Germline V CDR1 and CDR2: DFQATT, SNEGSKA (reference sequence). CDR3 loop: CSAQVPGQAYNEQFF. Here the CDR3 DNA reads TGCAGTGCGCAAGTACCGGGACAGGCATACAATGAGCAGTTCTTC.

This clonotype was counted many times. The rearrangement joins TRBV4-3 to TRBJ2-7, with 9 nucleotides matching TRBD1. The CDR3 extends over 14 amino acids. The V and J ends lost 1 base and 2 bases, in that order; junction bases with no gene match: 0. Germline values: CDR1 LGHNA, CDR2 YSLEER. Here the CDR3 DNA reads TGCGCCAGCAGCCAAGGACAGGGGGCCTACGAGCAGTACTTC. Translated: CASSQGQGAYEQYF.

This CDR3 is CAISSSSDTYF. CDR3 in DNA: TGTGCCATCAGTTCCTCTAGCGATACGTACTTC. The chain couples TRBV10-3 to TRBJ2-7; D is possibly TRBD2 (6 bases). Trimming removed 5 bases at V and 12 bases at J, with 14 bases between. This CDR3 has 11 residues. Germline V CDR1 and CDR2: ENHRY, SYGVKD.

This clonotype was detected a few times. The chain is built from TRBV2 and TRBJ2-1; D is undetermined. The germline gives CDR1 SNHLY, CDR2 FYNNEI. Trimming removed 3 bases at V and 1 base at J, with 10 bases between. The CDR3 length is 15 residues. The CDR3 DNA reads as TGTGCCAGCAGTGACAGCCCAACTTCCTACAATGAGCAGTTCTTC. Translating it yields CASSDSPTSYNEQFF.

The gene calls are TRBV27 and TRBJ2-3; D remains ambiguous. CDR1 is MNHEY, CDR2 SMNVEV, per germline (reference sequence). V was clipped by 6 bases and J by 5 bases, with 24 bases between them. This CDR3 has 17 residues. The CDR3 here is CASSDLSAQLDRDTQYF. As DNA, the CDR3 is TGTGCCAGCAGCGACCTGAGCGCACAATTGGATAGAGATACGCAGTATTTT.

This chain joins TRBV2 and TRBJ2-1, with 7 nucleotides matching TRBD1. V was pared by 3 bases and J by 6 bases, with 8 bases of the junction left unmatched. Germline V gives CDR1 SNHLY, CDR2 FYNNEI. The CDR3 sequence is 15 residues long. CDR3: CASSDQGERGNEQFF. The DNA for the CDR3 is TGTGCCAGCAGTGATCAGGGGGAAAGGGGCAATGAGCAGTTCTTC.

The CDR3 reads CASSFNGGADEQYF. The CDR3 region has the DNA TGTGCCAGCAGCTTTAACGGGGGGGCCGACGAGCAGTACTTC. The gene calls are TRBV5-6 and TRBJ2-7; 8 positions agree with TRBD2. CDR1 is SGHDT, CDR2 YYEEEE, per germline. This CDR3 region has 14 residues. V trimming: 2 bases; J trimming: 5 bases; junction bases outside the gene matches: 6. Variable domain in full (rest from reference TRBV5-6 and TRBJ2-7): DAGVTQSPTHLIKTRGQQVTLRCSPKSGHDTVSWYQQALGQGPQFIFQYYEEEERQRGNFPDRFSGHQFPNYSSELNVNALLLGDSALYLCASSFNGGADEQYFGPGTRLTVT.

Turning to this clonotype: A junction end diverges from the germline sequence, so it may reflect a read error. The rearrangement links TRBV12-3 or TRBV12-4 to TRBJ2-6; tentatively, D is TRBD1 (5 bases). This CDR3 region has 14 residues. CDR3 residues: CASSPTPGASVLTF. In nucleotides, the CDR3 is TGTGCCAGCAGTCCCACGCCTGGGGCCAGCGTCCTGACTTTC.

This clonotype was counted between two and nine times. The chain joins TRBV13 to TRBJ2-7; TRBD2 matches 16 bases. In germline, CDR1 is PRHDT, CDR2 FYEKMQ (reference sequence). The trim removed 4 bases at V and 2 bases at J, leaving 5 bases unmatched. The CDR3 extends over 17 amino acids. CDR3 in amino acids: CASSSRGTSGRAYEQYF. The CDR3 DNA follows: TGTGCCAGCAGCTCTAGGGGGACTAGCGGGAGGGCCTACGAGCAGTACTTC.

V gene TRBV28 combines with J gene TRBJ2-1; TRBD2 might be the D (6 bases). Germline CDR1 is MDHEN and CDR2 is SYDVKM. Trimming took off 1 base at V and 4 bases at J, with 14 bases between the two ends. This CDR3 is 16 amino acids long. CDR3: CASSLSPGRSYNEQFF. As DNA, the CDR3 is TGTGCCAGCAGTTTATCCCCTGGGAGGTCGTACAATGAGCAGTTCTTC. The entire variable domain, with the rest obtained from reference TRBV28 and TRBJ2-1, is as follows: DVKVTQSSRYLVKRTGEKVFLECVQDMDHENMFWYRQDPGLGLRLIYFSYDVKMKEKGDIPEGYSVSREKKERFSLILESASTNQTSMYLCASSLSPGRSYNEQFFGPGTRLTVL.